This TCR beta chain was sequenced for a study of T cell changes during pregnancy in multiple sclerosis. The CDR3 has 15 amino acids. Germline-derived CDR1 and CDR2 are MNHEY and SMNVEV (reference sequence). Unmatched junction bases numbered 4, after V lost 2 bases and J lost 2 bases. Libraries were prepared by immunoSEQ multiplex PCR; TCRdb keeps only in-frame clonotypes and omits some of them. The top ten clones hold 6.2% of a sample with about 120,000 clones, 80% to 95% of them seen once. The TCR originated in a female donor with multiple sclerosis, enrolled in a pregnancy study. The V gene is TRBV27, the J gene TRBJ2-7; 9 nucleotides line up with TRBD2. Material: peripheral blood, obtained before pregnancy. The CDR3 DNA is TGTGCCAGCAGTTTACGGTCTAGCGGGACCTACGAGCAGTACTTC. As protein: CASSLRSSGTYEQYF.